This T cell receptor beta chain was sequenced in a study of PD-1 blockade in classical Hodgkin lymphoma. Study details: Nivolumab dosing for patients was 3 mg/kg, administered intravenously every 2 weeks.

This CDR3 has 17 amino acids. Germline V lookup: CDR1 LNHDA, CDR2 SQIVND (reference sequence). The V and J ends lost 4 bases and 2 bases respectively, with 20 bases between them. The protocol was immunoSEQ multiplex PCR, while the TCRdb copy is restricted to in-frame clones and leaves out a portion. The sample yields some 96,000 clones, under 95% seen once. As for this clone: Its antigen is unidentified.

Noted time point: cycle 4 day 1 (C4D1), after less than seven weeks of nivolumab. Relapse was seen in all patients after autologous stem cell transplantation, and brentuximab vedotin exposure was variable. Overall study results and limits: Although disease activity or prior therapy may be involved, causes of the repertoire differences remain undefined.

The sequence was obtained from a human donor with classical Hodgkin lymphoma. The chain uses TRBV19 and TRBJ1-2, with no clear D. The material was peripheral blood mononuclear cells (PBMCs), obtained before the fourth cycle of nivolumab. CDR3 region: CASSTQRSRAINYGYTF. The CDR3, as DNA: TGTGCCAGTAGTACCCAAAGGAGTAGGGCCATAAACTATGGCTACACCTTC.